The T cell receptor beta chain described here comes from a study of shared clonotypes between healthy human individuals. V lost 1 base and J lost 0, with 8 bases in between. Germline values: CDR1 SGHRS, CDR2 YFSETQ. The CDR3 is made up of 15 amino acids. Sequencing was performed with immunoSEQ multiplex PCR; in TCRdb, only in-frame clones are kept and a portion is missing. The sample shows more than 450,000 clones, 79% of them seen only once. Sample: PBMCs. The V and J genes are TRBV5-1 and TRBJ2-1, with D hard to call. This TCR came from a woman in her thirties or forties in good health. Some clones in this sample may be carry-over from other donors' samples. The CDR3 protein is CASSLIASSYNEQFF. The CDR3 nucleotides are TGCGCCAGCAGCTTGATCGCCAGCTCCTACAATGAGCAGTTCTTC.